The source of this T cell receptor (beta chain) is a study of blood T cell repertoires in COVID-19. Study context: The United States, Italy and Spain supplied acute and convalescent COVID-19 samples. From T cells, B-cell-depleted T cells, or PBMCs came the material, which was cDNA or gDNA.

Per the original methods: Amplified reference gene primers provided the basis for estimating nucleated cell counts. Sequenced by immunoSEQ multiplex PCR; TCRdb stores in-frame clones only, minus some. V and J calls and clone size are copied from that table; D and trimming were computed from the DNA. Of some 90,000 clones listed, about 89% were seen once; the top ten hold more than 8%. The TCR sequence derives from a man aged 50 or older with acute or convalescent COVID-19. Material for sequencing was peripheral blood.

CDR3 region: CAWSVGVRGNTEAFF. The DNA for the CDR3 is TGTGCCTGGAGTGTGGGGGTCAGGGGGAACACTGAAGCTTTCTTT. V and J are TRBV30 and TRBJ1-1; a possible D gene is TRBD1 (6 bases). Trimming removed 0 bases from V and 1 base from J, with 12 bases in between. Germline V lookup: CDR1 GTSNPN, CDR2 SVGIG (reference sequence). The CDR3 extends over 15 amino acids.